This is a list of T cell receptor beta chains from one sample in a study of blood T cell repertoires in COVID-19. TCRdb's table, derived via immunoSEQ multiplex PCR, lists solely in-frame clones and lacks some. The sample yields about 110,000 clones, about 88% seen once. The sample consisted of peripheral blood. All receptors derive from a woman aged 70-85 years who had recovered from COVID-19. Each CDR3 is given with its conserved first and last residue. D genes are given only for firm matches. The size field is filled for only some rows; it gives once, few, many or a size class.

d_call	v_call	clone_size	j_call	cdr3_aa	cdr3_nt
-	TRBV30	once	TRBJ1-1	CACSLLGGTEAFF	TGTGCCTGCTCACTCTTGGGGGGCACTGAAGCTTTCTTT
-	TRBV7-9	-	TRBJ2-1	CASSFGDSLVSNEQFF	TGTGCCAGCAGCTTTGGCGATAGCCTGGTATCCAATGAGCAGTTCTTC
-	TRBV19	-	TRBJ1-3	CASLSSGNTIYF	TGTGCCAGCTTGAGCTCTGGAAACACCATATATTTT
TRBD2	TRBV9	-	TRBJ2-3	CASSRRGLAGVADTQYF	TGTGCCAGCAGCCGACGGGGGCTAGCGGGAGTGGCAGATACGCAGTATTTT
-	TRBV19	-	TRBJ2-5	CASSIGRGSETQYF	TGTGCCAGTAGTATAGGTAGGGGTTCGGAGACCCAGTACTTC
TRBD2	TRBV6-5	-	TRBJ2-3	CATRTSGISDTQYF	TGTGCCACTAGGACTAGCGGGATTTCAGATACGCAGTATTTT
TRBD1	TRBV19	-	TRBJ1-1	CASSWTGINTEAFF	TGTGCCAGTAGTTGGACAGGGATAAACACTGAAGCTTTCTTT
-	TRBV2	-	TRBJ1-1	CASTTIQGSGTEAFF	TGTGCCAGCACCACAATTCAGGGAAGTGGGACTGAAGCTTTCTTT
-	TRBV4-2	-	TRBJ2-7	CASSQSAASYEQYF	TGTGCCAGCAGCCAATCGGCGGCGTCCTACGAGCAGTACTTC
-	TRBV19	few	TRBJ1-3	CASTPGFSGNTIYF	TGTGCCAGTACCCCAGGCTTCTCCGGAAACACCATATATTTT
-	TRBV28	-	TRBJ1-1	CASSLARGGNTEAFF	TGTGCCAGCAGTTTAGCCAGGGGCGGGAACACTGAAGCTTTCTTT
-	TRBV29-1	-	TRBJ2-7	CSVATGGAKQYF	TGCAGCGTTGCTACAGGGGGGGCAAAGCAGTACTTC
-	TRBV6-2/TRBV6-3	-	TRBJ2-7	CASSGFYEQYF	TGTGCCAGTAGCGGCTTCTACGAGCAGTACTTC
-	TRBV7-2	-	TRBJ1-1	CASSLALQSPNTEAFF	TGTGCCAGCAGCTTAGCGCTTCAGTCCCCTAACACTGAAGCTTTCTTT
-	TRBV9	-	TRBJ2-1	CASSGLGGSLYNEQFF	TGTGCCAGCAGCGGACTTGGGGGCTCCCTTTACAATGAGCAGTTCTTC
-	TRBV5-1	-	TRBJ2-5	CATRGGEGETQYF	TGCGCCACTAGGGGGGGCGAGGGGGAGACCCAGTACTTC
TRBD2	TRBV28	-	TRBJ2-7	CASRYLGTSSYEQYF	TGTGCCAGCAGATACCTGGGGACTAGCTCCTACGAGCAGTACTTC